The clone carrying this T cell receptor (beta chain) has more than one count but fewer than ten. Antigen unknown. Unique molecular identifiers were present in the TCR beta cDNA libraries. TCRdb called the PCR reads again in MiXCR, with one record for every CDR3 protein. This sample has a few hundred thousand distinct CDR3 sequences, with approximately 33% found just once. The data stem from a study of post-analysis software for immune sequencing data. The germline CDR1 and CDR2 sequences are SGHKS and YYEKEE (reference sequence). The CDR3 consists of 15 residues. V gave up 0 bases and J gave up 0 bases, with 10 bases separating them. Overall study results and limits: In patients, a few TRBV segments were more frequent than in controls, with TRBV5-6, TRBV5-1 and TRBV20-1 among them.

The TCR comes from a girl aged 5-17 years with multiple sclerosis. The V and J genes are TRBV5-5 and TRBJ2-7; D remains unclear. Sequenced material: blood. The CDR3 sequence is CASSLGNIFSYEQYF. The CDR3 bases are TGTGCCAGCAGCTTGGGTAACATTTTCTCCTACGAGCAGTACTTC. Looking up the rest from reference TRBV5-5 and TRBJ2-7 gives the full variable domain: DAGVTQSPTHLIKTRGQQVTLRCSPISGHKSVSWYQQVLGQGPQFIFQYYEKEERGRGNFPDRFSARQFPNYSSELNVNALLLGDSALYLCASSLGNIFSYEQYFGPGTRLTVT.